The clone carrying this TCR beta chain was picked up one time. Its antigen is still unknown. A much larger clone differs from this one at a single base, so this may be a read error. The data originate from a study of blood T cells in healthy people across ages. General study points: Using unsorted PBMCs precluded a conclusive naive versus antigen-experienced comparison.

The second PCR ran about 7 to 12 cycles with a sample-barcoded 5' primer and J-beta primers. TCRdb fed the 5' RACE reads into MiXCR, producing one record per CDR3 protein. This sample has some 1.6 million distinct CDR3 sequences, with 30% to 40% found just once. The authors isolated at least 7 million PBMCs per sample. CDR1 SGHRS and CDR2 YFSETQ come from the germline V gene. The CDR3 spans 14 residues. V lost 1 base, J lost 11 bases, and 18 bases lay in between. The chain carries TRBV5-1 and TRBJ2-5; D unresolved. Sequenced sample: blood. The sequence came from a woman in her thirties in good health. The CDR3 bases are TGCGCCAGCAGCTTGAATTCAGAATACAATGAGCAGTACTTC. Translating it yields CASSLNSEYNEQYF.